The T cell receptor beta chain described here comes from a study of OX40 agonist ivuxolimab in advanced cancers. Libraries were prepared by immunoSEQ multiplex PCR; TCRdb keeps only in-frame clonotypes and omits some of them. The profile shows about 48,000 clones, approximately 88% of them singletons. The material was CD4+ or CD8+ T cells sorted from blood, obtained in a trial of the OX40 agonist ivuxolimab. This receptor was identified in an adult with an advanced solid tumor such as melanoma, head and neck, liver or kidney cancer.

The CDR3 nucleotides are TGTGCCAGCAGTTTATTGGGGGGGCGACCTGGAAACACCATATATTTT. Translating gives CASSLLGGRPGNTIYF. The chain combines TRBV28 with TRBJ1-3; weak D call: TRBD1 (6 bases). The length of the CDR3 is 16 residues. V was cut by 1 base and J by 2 bases, with 12 bases left in between. Germline V gene data show CDR1 as MDHEN and CDR2 as SYDVKM.